Presented here are 2 T cell receptor beta chains from one specimen sequenced in a study of sequential checkpoint blockade in melanoma. The sample's treatment: randomized to nivolumab then ipilimumab (arm A) or the reverse (arm B). Data came from immunoSEQ multiplex PCR; TCRdb stores just in-frame clones and leaves some out. The sample contains roughly 20,000 clones, 26% of which appear only once. The material sequenced was tumor tissue (inferred from file names), taken from a patient given nivolumab and ipilimumab in sequence. Receptor source: a human donor with melanoma.

This clone was counted many times. This chain connects TRBV11-3 to TRBJ1-3; D gene unclear. The CDR3 covers 14 residues. The germline V and J ends were trimmed by 8 bases and 2 bases, with 13 bases remaining between them. Looked up from germline, CDR1 is SGHNT and CDR2 is YENEEA. The CDR3, as DNA: TGTGCCAGCGTCCAAACGGTGGCTGGAAACACCATATATTTT. Its translation is CASVQTVAGNTIYF.

A few counts support this clone. This chain joins TRBV6-4 and TRBJ2-1; TRBD2 aligns across 14 bases. The ends lost 6 bases at V and 6 bases at J; junction bases unmatched: 13. The CDR3 is 18 amino acids. The V gene's germline CDR1 is MRHNA and CDR2 SNTAGT. CDR3 coding DNA: TGTGCCAGCAGCCCCGGGACTAGCGGGAGCTGGAGGGCCAATGAGCAGTTCTTC. It codes for CASSPGTSGSWRANEQFF.